The clone carrying this T cell receptor (beta chain) occurred many times. Sequenced material consisted of expressed TCRB transcripts (all of the isolated RNA was reverse transcribed). Libraries were prepared by immunoSEQ multiplex PCR; TCRdb keeps only in-frame clonotypes and omits some of them. The top ten hold roughly 6.7% of the sample, which has hundreds of thousands of clones, 14% seen once. The sample originates from a study of beta chain features in type 1 diabetes. Between the trimmed V and J ends, which lost 4 bases and 0 bases, there was a span of 6 bases. The germline gives CDR1 SGHDN, CDR2 FVKESK. CDR3 length equals 13 residues.

Material: central memory CD4+ T cells from blood. The chain employs TRBV14 and TRBJ1-1; D is ambiguous. This clonotype originated in a man younger than 45 in good health. CDR3 sequence: CASSRSLNTEAFF. The CDR3 DNA is TGTGCCAGCAGCCGCAGCCTGAACACTGAAGCTTTCTTT.